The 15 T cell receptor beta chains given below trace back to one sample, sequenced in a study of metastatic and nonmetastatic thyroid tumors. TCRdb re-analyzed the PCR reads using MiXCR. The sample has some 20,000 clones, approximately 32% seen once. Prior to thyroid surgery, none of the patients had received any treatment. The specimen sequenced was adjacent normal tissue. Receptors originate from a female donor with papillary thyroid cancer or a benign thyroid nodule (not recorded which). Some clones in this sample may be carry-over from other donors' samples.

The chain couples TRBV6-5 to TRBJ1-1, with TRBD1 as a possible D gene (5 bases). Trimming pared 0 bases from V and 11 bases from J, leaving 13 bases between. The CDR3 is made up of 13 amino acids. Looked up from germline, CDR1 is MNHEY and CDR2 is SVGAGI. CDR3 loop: CASSYSVGGSAFF. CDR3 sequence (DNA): TGTGCCAGCAGTTACTCGGTTGGGGGGAGTGCTTTCTTT.

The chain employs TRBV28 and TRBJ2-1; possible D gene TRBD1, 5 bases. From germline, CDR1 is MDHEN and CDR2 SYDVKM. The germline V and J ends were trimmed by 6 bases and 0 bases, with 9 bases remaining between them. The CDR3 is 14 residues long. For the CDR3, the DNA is TGTGCCAGCAGGGGGCGGATCTCCTACAATGAGCAGTTCTTC. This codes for CASRGRISYNEQFF.

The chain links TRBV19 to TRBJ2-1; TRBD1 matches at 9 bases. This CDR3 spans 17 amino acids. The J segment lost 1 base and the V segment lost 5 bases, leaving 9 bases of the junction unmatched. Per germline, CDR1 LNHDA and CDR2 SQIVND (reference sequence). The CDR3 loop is CASSFPRDRVSYNEQFF. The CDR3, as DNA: TGTGCCAGTAGTTTTCCCCGGGACAGGGTGTCCTACAATGAGCAGTTCTTC.

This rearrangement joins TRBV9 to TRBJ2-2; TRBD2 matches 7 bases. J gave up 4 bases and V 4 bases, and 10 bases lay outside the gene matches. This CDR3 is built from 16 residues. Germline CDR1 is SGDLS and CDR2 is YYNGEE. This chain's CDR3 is CASSLFLAGATGELFF. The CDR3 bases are TGTGCCAGCAGCCTTTTCTTAGCGGGCGCCACCGGGGAGCTGTTTTTT.

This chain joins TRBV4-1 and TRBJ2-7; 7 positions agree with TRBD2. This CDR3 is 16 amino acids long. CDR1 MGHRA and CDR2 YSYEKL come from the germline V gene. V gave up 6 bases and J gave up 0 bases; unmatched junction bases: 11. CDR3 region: CASRPAWAGDSYEQYF. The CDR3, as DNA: TGCGCCAGCAGACCCGCTTGGGCGGGGGACTCCTACGAGCAGTACTTC.

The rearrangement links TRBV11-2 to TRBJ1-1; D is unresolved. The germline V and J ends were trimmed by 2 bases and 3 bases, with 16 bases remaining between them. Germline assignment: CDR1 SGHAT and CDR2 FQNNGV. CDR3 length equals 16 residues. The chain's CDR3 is CASSLQPMGLYTEAFF. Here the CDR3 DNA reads TGTGCCAGCAGCTTACAGCCGATGGGTTTGTACACTGAAGCTTTCTTT.

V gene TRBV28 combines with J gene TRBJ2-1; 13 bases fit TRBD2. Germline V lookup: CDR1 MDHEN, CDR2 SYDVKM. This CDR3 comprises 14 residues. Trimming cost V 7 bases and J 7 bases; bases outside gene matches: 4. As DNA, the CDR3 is TGTGCCAGCACTACTAGCGGGGGGGCAAATGAGCAGTTCTTC. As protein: CASTTSGGANEQFF. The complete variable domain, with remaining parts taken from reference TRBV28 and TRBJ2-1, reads DVKVTQSSRYLVKRTGEKVFLECVQDMDHENMFWYRQDPGLGLRLIYFSYDVKMKEKGDIPEGYSVSREKKERFSLILESASTNQTSMYLCASTTSGGANEQFFGPGTRLTVL.

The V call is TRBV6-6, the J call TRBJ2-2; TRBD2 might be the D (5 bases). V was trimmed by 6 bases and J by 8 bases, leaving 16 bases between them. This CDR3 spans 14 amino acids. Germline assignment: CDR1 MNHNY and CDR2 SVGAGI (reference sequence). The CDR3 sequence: CASSLERASGELFF. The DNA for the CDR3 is TGTGCCAGCAGCCTCGAGAGGGCATCGGGGGAGCTGTTTTTT.

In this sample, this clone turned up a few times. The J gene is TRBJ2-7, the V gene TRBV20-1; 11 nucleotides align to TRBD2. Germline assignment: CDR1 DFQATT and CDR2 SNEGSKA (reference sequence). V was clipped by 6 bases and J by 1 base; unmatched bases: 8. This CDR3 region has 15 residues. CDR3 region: CSAETGTSGSYEQYF. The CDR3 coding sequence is TGCAGTGCGGAGACCGGGACTAGCGGATCCTACGAGCAGTACTTC.

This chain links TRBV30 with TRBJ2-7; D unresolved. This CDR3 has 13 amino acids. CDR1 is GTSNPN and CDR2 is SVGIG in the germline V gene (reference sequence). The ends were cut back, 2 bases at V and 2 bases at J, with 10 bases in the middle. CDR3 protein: CAWSSDRTYEQYF. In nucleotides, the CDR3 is TGTGCCTGGAGTTCCGACCGAACCTACGAGCAGTACTTC.

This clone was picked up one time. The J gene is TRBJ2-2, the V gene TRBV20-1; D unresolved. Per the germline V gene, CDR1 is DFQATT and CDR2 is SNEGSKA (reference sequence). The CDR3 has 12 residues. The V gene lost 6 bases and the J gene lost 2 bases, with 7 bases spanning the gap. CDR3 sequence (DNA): TGCAGTGCGCAAGTCAACACCGGGGAGCTGTTTTTT. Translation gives CSAQVNTGELFF.

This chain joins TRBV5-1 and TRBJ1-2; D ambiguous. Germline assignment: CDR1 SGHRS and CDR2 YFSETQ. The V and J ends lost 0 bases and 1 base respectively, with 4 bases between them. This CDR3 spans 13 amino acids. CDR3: CASSLGDNYGYTF. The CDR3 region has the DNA TGCGCCAGCAGCTTGGGCGATAACTATGGCTACACCTTC.

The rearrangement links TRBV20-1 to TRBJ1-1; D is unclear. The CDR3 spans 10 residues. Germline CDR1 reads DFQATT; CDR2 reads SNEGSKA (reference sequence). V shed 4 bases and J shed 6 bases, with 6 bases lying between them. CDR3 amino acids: CSATSAEAFF. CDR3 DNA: TGCAGTGCTACCTCAGCTGAAGCTTTCTTT.

In nucleotides, the CDR3 is TGTGCCACCAGCAGAGATATCTTGAAAATGATGGACTATGGCTACACCTTC. Translating gives CATSRDILKMMDYGYTF. This chain joins TRBV15 and TRBJ1-2; D gene ambiguous. The CDR3 extends over 17 amino acids. The V end was cut by 0 bases, the J end by 3 bases, with 17 bases between. Germline CDR1 is LNHNV and CDR2 is YYDKDF (reference sequence).

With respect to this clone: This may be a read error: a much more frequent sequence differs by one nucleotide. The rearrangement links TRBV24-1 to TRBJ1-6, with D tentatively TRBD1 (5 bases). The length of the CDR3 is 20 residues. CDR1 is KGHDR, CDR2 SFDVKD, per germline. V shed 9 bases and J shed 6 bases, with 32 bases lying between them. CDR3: CATWVTWMAEGTFFNSPLHF. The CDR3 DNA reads TGTGCCACCTGGGTTACTTGGATGGCGGAGGGGACGTTTTTTAATTCACCCCTCCACTTT.